The sequence of this TCR beta chain was determined in a study of shared clonotypes between healthy human individuals. As for the study in general: A donor's plate count was three for CD4 naive and three for CD4 memory; CD8 naive had two and CD8 memory one.

Study findings and constraints: Rarefaction showed sorted-subset sequencing was incomplete despite large depth.

TCRdb's table, derived via immunoSEQ multiplex PCR, lists solely in-frame clones and lacks some. Among around 700,000 clones listed, about 80% were seen once. With regard to this clone: What it recognizes is unknown.

This CDR3 has 13 residues. The germline gives CDR1 MRHNA, CDR2 SNTAGT. V was pared by 7 bases and J by 4 bases, with 13 bases between. The chain joins TRBV6-4 to TRBJ1-1; D may be TRBD1 (5 bases). The source is a woman younger than 45 in good health. What was sequenced was memory CD4+ T cells sorted from blood. Indicated subset: CD45RA-negative fraction. The CDR3 DNA sequence: TGTGCCAGCACCCAGGGAGTGGGCACTGAAGCTTTCTTT. Its translation is CASTQGVGTEAFF.